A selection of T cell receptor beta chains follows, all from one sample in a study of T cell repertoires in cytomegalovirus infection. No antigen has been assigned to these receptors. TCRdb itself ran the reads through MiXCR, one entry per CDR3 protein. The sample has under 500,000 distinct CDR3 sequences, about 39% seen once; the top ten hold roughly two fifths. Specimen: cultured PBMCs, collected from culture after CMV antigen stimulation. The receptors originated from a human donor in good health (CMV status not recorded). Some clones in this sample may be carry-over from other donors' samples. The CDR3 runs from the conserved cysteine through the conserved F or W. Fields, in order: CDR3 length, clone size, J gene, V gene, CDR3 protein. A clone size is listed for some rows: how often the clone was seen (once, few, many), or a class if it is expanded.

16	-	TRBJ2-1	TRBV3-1	CASSPAGLSSYNEQFF
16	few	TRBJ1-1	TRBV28	CASSLTIPGGRAEAFF
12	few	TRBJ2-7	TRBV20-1	CSASQGAYEQYF
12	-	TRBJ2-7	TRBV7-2	CASSLRPWEQYF
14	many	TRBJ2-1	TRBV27	CASRDGSSYNEQFF
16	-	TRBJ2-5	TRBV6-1	CASSQTTSGSKETQYF
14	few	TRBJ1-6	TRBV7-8	CASSPLRTDSPLHF
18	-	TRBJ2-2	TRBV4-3	CASSKRGGTGGNTGELFF
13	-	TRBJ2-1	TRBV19	CASSSSSGDEQFF
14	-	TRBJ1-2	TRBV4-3	CASSQDAGPYGYTF
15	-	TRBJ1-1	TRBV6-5	CASSTRQRINTEAFF
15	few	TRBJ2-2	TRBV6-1	CASSSGRGDTGELFF
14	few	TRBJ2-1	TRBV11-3	CASSSTSGGLEQFF
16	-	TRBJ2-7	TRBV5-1	CASSLAQGQGNHEQYF